This T cell receptor beta chain appears in the sequencing data of a study of T cell clones after liver transplantation. Study-wide findings and caveats: In most of the 8 subjects, circulating graft-donor-reactive CD4 TCRbeta sequences fell significantly after transplant.

TCRdb's copy holds only in-frame clones and misses some; the assay was immunoSEQ multiplex PCR. The sample yields 55,000 to 75,000 clones, about 91% seen once. Details on this clone: Antigen unknown.

The TCR sequence derives from a human patient who received a liver transplant. Certain T cells may be donor cells from the graft. This specimen was CD4+ T cells from blood, taken less than 28 months after liver transplant.

The CDR3 spells CASSPDGGEETQYF. In DNA form, the CDR3 reads TGTGCCAGCTCACCGGATGGGGGGGAGGAGACCCAGTACTTC. The chain combines TRBV18 with TRBJ2-5, with 7 positions matching TRBD2. Losses at the gene ends were 3 bases for V and 5 bases for J; bases not matched to a gene: 6. Germline V gene sequence: CDR1 KGHSH, CDR2 LQKENI. The CDR3 covers 14 residues.